This T cell receptor beta chain was sequenced in a study of cytomegalovirus exposure and HLA in healthy donors (dated by TCRdb to about 2017). With regard to the full study: According to an earlier analysis of 587 of the donors, 150 million to 200 million T cells yielded 95 million to 140 million unique TCR beta sequences and about 300 Gb of sequence data. An early release covering 550 to 700 HLA-typed donors comprised about 300 gigabases of sequencing data and 85 million to 100 million unique TCR sequences. Of the roughly 400 genotyped donors, roughly 85% fell in the genetic ancestry cluster associated with self-reported Caucasian donors. The later analysis used no new phenotypic data to find candidate immune exposures, relying instead on TCR beta sequences and their occurrence across donors. The study profiled the T cell repertoires of hundreds of subjects by immunosequencing and related them to cytomegalovirus serostatus. Across 398 genotyped donors of the cohort, an average of 235,054 unique TCR beta nucleotide sequences per donor were sequenced, and approximately 19% of those sequences were non-productive. Class I and class II HLA loci were covered by the typing at four-digit resolution. In addition to the first cohort of roughly 700 subjects, a separate validation cohort of some 120 different subjects was used. To predict cytomegalovirus infection status, the study combined high-throughput TCR immunosequencing, statistical association of individual TCRs with disease status, and machine learning. The study aimed to test whether cataloging public T cell receptors could reveal signatures of past pathogen exposure. Alongside the repertoire data, information on donor age, sex, ethnicity and CMV serostatus was compiled. Because of strong linkage in the cohort, 5 or 6 DR-DQ haplotypes were treated as single units for association and clustering. In a later genetic analysis, genome-wide SNP genotypes for about 55% of the roughly 670 donors were used, and that subset was treated as a discovery cohort. To study patterns of TCR occurrence, a later analysis re-analyzed previously published TCR beta repertoires from hundreds of donors and added high-resolution HLA genotyping. The number of donors typed differed by locus, with 629-630 for A, B, C, DRB1 and DQB1, roughly 520 for DQA1, 600 to 610 for DPA1, and approximately 470 for DPB1. All discovery cohort repertoires had been generated on a single sequencing platform. In an earlier analysis of several hundred of the donors, high-throughput TCR beta sequencing was used to judge whether each TCR beta V gene segment behaved as functional or pseudogenic. Study-wide conclusions, independent of this receptor: Some IMGT-functional V segments, including TRBV6-2 and TRBV6-3, could not be told apart with the 87-base-pair reads, so those segments were excluded. A later genetic analysis associated a missense DCLRE1C variant with V-gene and J-gene trimming of TCR beta chains, and an independent cohort replicated the association. Compared with the roughly 670-donor mean, donors in an Asian-associated ancestry cluster had fewer N-insertions in productive TCRs, according to a later genetic analysis. The authors suggested that the approach could potentially be extended to other disease states and immunological phenotypes. In this cohort, only TCR beta chains were sequenced, and detectable features were limited by the absence of alpha or paired-chain data. Immune exposure information for the cohort was limited to CMV serostatus. Several of the top co-occurrence clusters appeared to be linked to parvovirus B19, influenza, CMV and Epstein-Barr virus, according to a later analysis. Three of the identified cytomegalovirus-associated TCR beta chains were confirmed in vitro to be specific for cytomegalovirus antigens. According to a later analysis, TCR association rates differed among HLA loci, with DRB1 alleles showing the most associated TCRs and HLA-C alleles showing the fewest. The presence/absence analyses assumed that sequencing depth was roughly uniform across donors, and that assumption may not be true. Because HLA typing was missing for some donors at each locus, association tests included only the typed subset. A total of 150 or so TCR beta chains were listed by the study as associated with cytomegalovirus. At a false discovery rate of 0.05, a later analysis linked under 20,000 TCR beta sequences to specific HLA alleles. A cluster of highly shared sequence variants was judged likely to be a technical artifact of the sequencing pipeline. Broadly in line with IMGT annotations, most TCR beta V segments showed up in productive rearrangements about 90% or about 30% of the time in an earlier analysis of around 550 of the donors. The classifier was reported to diagnose cytomegalovirus status with high specificity and sensitivity in both the original cohort and the validation cohort. A further reported finding was that TCR beta sequences accurately predicted the HLA-A and HLA-B alleles for most subjects in the first cohort. While some public TCRs were present in many individuals, most TCR sequences turned up only very rarely across donors. When HLA alleles, especially DR and DQ, strongly co-occurred, TCR associations were difficult to assign to individual alleles. Linkage disequilibrium might explain the correlated functional status among segregating V segments, but an unknown experimental factor could not be ruled out. In a later analysis, HLA-associated TCR beta chains were found to be more clonally expanded and to have lower generation probabilities than equally common non-associated chains. About 17 rarely observed V segments, including chromosome 9 orphons, were excluded from the earlier analysis of approximately 600 of the donors because counts were too low. In a later analysis, most CMV-associated TCR beta chains were found to appear HLA-restricted, with HLA associations seemingly driven largely by CMV exposure.

Preparation of the library involved the immunoSEQ multiplex PCR assay. For the multiplex PCR, a mixture combining 60 forward primers for TCR Vbeta segments and 13 reverse primers for TCR Jbeta segments was used. Amplification of the CDR3 region of rearranged TCR beta genes was performed with a multiplex PCR assay on genomic DNA. Amplified TCR beta libraries were sequenced as 87-base-pair reads on the Illumina HiSeq System. The source study handled its data this way. In a later analysis, tens of millions of unique TCR beta chains were counted across the 500 to 850 repertoires, and around 10 million of these chains were shared by at least two donors. A nearest-neighbor algorithm error-corrected the raw reads and collapsed the reads into unique sequences, merging closely related sequences to remove PCR and sequencing errors. CDR3 sequences were aligned to IMGT reference sequences to assign V, D and J gene segments. Each retained sequence needed at least a six-nucleotide match to both a V gene segment and a J gene segment. A rearrangement counted as productive if the CDR3 had no stop codons and remained in frame with V and J, and every other rearrangement counted as non-productive. Following IMGT convention, CDR3 was defined as the stretch from the second conserved V-encoded cysteine up to the conserved J-encoded phenylalanine. In an earlier analysis of roughly 580 of the donors, sequences lacking an unambiguous match to a single V gene segment were excluded. An earlier analysis of 550 to 650 of the donors classified V segments as functional when productive rearrangements were above 56.7% and as segregating when the standard deviation between donors was above 5%. A statistical classification framework was developed to diagnose cytomegalovirus status using the catalog of TCR beta chain sequences. A later analysis assigned V and J genes by comparing TCR nucleotide sequences with IMGT/GENE-DB human TR gene sequences. Using the TCRdist pipeline, a later analysis assigned CDR3 sequences along with most-parsimonious VDJ recombination scenarios. In a later analysis, every TCR beta chain was defined by the combination of its CDR3 amino acid sequence and its V-gene family, and reads without a unique V-gene family were dropped. In a later analysis, 450 to 600 highly shared, low-generation-probability nucleotide sequences were removed to address suspected cross-contamination and a sequencing artifact. For each public chain, a later analysis derived a clonal expansion index from normalized ranks of inferred template counts within each repertoire. In a later analysis, generation probabilities were computed using a VDJ recombination model fitted to out-of-frame rearrangements, and the results were checked against IGoR. Hypergeometric tests were used in a later analysis to score TCR-TCR, TCR-HLA and TCR-CMV co-occurrence, with a repertoire-size bias correction applied to the TCR pairs. False discovery rates were estimated in a later analysis by permuting HLA or CMV assignments 20 times. A later analysis grouped co-occurring TCRs with DBSCAN, adding TCRdist sequence similarity when clustering within HLA-allele-positive subsets. Repertoires with fewer than 30,000 or more than 120,000 public chains, plus five repertoires with anomalous nucleotide sharing, were excluded from co-occurrence clustering. TCRdb holds this immuneACCESS table with in-frame rearrangements only. Some clones are missing; in checked studies, unresolved V genes explain under half, and the rest has no known cause. D and trimming were read from the DNA, whereas the V and J calls and clone size are those reported in that table. The sample yields about 120,000 clones; approximately 80% were counted once. Of the sample, under 13% falls within the top ten clones.

Based on the germline V gene, the CDR1 and CDR2 sequences are SQVTM and ANQGSEA. The CDR3, cysteine through phenylalanine, is 14 amino acids long. Only the CDR3 DNA stays, 42 bases, in frame from base 1. V is pared back by 6 bases and J by 7 bases, with 21 bases lying between the germline termini. The cohort comprised around 700 healthy bone marrow donors. At the time of sampling, every cohort member was nominally healthy, though immune exposures that went unrecorded were likely present. The donor tested CMV seropositive, placing the donor among the roughly 300 seropositive members of the cohort. A peripheral blood sample was collected from each donor, and TCR beta sequencing was performed on peripheral blood mononuclear cells. The Qiagen DNeasy Blood Extraction Kit was used to extract genomic DNA from the blood cell samples. Comment on this clone: Its antigen specificity is not known. Base qualities are not provided; no much larger clone lies one nucleotide away.

Sequencing was done on a sample of PBMCs. This TCR was recovered from a man under 40 in good health and CMV-seropositive. The V gene is TRBV29-1 and the J gene is TRBJ2-5; the D segment could be TRBD1, given 5 matching bases. Here is the DNA: TGCAGCGTCCGCAGGGCCGTCCCAGATCGGACCCAGTACTTC. It encodes CSVRRAVPDRTQYF.